This T cell receptor beta chain was identified during a study of CD8 T cells in ankylosing spondylitis (dated by TCRdb to the late 2010s). Notes on the research overall: The study set out to find disease-linked TCR variants by profiling T cell receptor beta repertoires in ankylosing spondylitis patients and healthy donors. The full study cohort comprised 25 ankylosing spondylitis patients and over 95 healthy donors. Samples of peripheral blood were taken, and for ankylosing spondylitis patients, synovial fluid was collected as well.

Synovial fluid samples were paired with blood samples taken from the same ankylosing spondylitis patients. Taken from cysteine to phenylalanine, the CDR3 has 12 residues. Of the read, only the CDR3 DNA is kept; its 36 bases are in frame from base 1. V gives up 7 bases and J gives up 3 bases, and the segment between their germline ends measures 9 bases. Overall study results and their limits: Blood from ankylosing spondylitis patients appeared to be characterized by a TCR beta motif made up of seven or eight highly homologous amino acid variants. Significant enrichment of the disease-linked clones was reported in matched synovial fluid samples from ankylosing spondylitis patients. Some of the motif variants had been reported before in the synovial fluid and blood of reactive arthritis patients, a finding that suggests common disease-initiation mechanisms. In peripheral blood, the disease-linked clones were found at relatively low frequencies and had a CD8+ phenotype.

In the case of this clonotype: The antigen it recognizes is unknown. The sample holds no much larger clone one base away, and base qualities are not on file.

Sequencing was carried out with an Illumina HiSeq 2500. Quantitative 5'-RACE with molecular barcodes was used to prepare TCR beta libraries. Per the source publication's procedure: A new computational method, built on a probabilistic model of VDJ rearrangement, was used to identify disease-linked TCR variants. TCRdb ran its own pipeline on the public reads, namely fastp trimming at Q25 and MiXCR clone calling, and kept in-frame beta chains. Duplicate CDR3 protein sequences are folded into a single record with the most common DNA and genes. In this record, the V and J calls reflect TCRdb's handling and not the investigators' own analysis. The sample records roughly 150,000 distinct CDR3 sequences, under 35% of which are singletons. Around 6.2% of the sample belongs to the ten largest clones.

The sample was synovial fluid, either unsorted or a sorted T cell fraction (not recorded which). The V and J segments used are TRBV12-3 or TRBV12-4 and TRBJ1-2; the D gene is perhaps TRBD1, on 5 matching bases. The sequence came from a male donor with ankylosing spondylitis. The CDR3 protein: CASTRDHYGYTF. The DNA sequence is as follows: TGTGCCAGCACCCGGGACCACTATGGCTACACCTTC.